This T cell receptor (beta chain) is from a study of T cell responses to AZD1222 COVID-19 vaccine. This table comes from immunoSEQ multiplex PCR, and its TCRdb copy is limited to in-frame clones, with some not included. The repertoire includes approximately 110,000 clones, 75% to 90% of them detected once, and 3.5% to 5% sits in the top ten. Findings of the study overall: At study baseline, merely five or six AZD1222 recipients were seropositive. As reported, nearly half of all spike-specific TCRs target variant regions that are unmutated. Increases in Spike-specific TCR breadth and depth were seen after two AZD1222 doses. White British people made up most donors, females outnumbered males, and clonal diversity was possibly underestimated.

Comments on this clone: Its antigen is still unknown.

V lost 4 bases to trimming and J lost 1 base, with 7 bases between them. This CDR3 region has 13 residues. Germline CDR1 is SNHLY and CDR2 is FYNNEI. Specimen: peripheral blood, collected 28 days after the second AZD1222 dose. This clonotype was sampled from an adult who received the AZD1222 COVID-19 vaccine. The chain carries TRBV2 and TRBJ1-1; weak D call: TRBD1 (5 bases). The CDR3 region is CASSVGANTEAFF. In DNA, the CDR3 is TGTGCCAGCAGTGTTGGGGCGAACACTGAAGCTTTCTTT.